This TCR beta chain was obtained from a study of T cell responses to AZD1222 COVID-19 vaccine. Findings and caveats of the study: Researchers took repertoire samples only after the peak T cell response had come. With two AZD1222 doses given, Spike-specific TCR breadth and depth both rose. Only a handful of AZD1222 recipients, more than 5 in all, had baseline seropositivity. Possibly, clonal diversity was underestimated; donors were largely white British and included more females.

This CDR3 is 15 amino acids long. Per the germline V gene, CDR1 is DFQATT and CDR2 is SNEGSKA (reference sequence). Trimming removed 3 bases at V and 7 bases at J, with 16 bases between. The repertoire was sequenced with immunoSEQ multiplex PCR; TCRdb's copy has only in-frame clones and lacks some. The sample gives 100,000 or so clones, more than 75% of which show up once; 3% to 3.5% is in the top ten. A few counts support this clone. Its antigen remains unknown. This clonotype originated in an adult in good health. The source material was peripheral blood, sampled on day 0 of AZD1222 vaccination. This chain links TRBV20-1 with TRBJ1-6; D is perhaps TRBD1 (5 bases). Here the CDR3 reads CSASNRDGRNSPLHF. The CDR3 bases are TGCAGTGCTAGTAACCGGGACGGCAGAAATTCACCCCTCCACTTT.